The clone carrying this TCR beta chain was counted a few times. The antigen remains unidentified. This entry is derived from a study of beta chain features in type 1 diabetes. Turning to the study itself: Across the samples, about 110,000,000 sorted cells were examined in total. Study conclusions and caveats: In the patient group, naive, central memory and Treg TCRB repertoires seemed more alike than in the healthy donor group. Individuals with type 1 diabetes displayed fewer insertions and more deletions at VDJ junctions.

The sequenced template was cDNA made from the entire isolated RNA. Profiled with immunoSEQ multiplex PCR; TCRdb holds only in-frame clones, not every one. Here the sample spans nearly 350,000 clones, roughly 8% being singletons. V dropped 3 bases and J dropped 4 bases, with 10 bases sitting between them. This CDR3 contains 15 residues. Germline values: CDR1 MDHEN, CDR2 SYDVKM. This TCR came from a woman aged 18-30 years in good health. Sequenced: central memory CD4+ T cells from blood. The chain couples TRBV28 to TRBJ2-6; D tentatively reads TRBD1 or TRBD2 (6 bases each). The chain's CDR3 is CASSFSGAGANVLTF. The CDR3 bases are TGTGCCAGCAGTTTCTCGGGGGCGGGGGCCAACGTCCTGACTTTC. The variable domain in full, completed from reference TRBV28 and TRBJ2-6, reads DVKVTQSSRYLVKRTGEKVFLECVQDMDHENMFWYRQDPGLGLRLIYFSYDVKMKEKGDIPEGYSVSREKKERFSLILESASTNQTSMYLCASSFSGAGANVLTFGAGSRLTVL.